This TCR beta chain was captured in a study of shared clonotypes between healthy human individuals. General study results and limits: Relative to clonotypes present in all four donors, those not shared had lower generation probabilities. The sampled material consisted only of blood, and tissue repertoires are likely to differ.

The test was conducted at deep level. Profiling relied on immunoSEQ multiplex PCR, and the TCRdb table lists in-frame clones only, not all of them. The table has 2 million to 2.5 million clones, about nine tenths seen once; the top ten hold about 0.36%. V was cut by 0 bases and J by 5 bases, with 12 bases left in between. This CDR3 contains 15 residues. Germline CDR1 is ENHRY and CDR2 is SYGVKD. CD45RA-negative memory and CD45RA+ naive subsets were split from the CD4+ cells. Notes on this clone: Its matching antigen is unknown.

This clonotype was sampled from a young man in good health. Some clones in this sample may be carry-over from other donors' samples. The rearrangement uses TRBV10-3 and TRBJ2-3, with D perhaps matching TRBD2 (5 bases). The specimen sequenced was naive CD4+ T cells from PBMCs. The subset is: CD45RA+ positively selected. This CDR3 reads CAISESRGFGDTQYF. The DNA of the CDR3 is TGTGCCATCAGTGAGTCGAGAGGGTTTGGAGATACGCAGTATTTT.